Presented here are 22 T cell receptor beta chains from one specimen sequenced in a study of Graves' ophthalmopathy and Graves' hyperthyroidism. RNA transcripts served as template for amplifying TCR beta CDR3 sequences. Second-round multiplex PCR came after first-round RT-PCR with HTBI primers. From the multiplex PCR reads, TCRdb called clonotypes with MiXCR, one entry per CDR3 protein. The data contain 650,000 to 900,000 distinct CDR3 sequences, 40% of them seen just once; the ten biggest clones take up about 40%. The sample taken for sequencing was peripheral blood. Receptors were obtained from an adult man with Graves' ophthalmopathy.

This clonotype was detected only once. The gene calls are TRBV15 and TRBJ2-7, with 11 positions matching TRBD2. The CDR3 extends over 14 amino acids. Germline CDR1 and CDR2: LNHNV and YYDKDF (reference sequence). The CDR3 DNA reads TGTGCTACCCCTGGGACTAGCGGCTCCTACGAGCAGTACTTC. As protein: CATPGTSGSYEQYF.

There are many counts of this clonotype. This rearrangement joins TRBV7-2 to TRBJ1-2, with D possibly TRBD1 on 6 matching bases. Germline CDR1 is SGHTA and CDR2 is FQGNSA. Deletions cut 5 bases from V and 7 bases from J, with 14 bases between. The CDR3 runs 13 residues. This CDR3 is CASSRLYRAGYTF. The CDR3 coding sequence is TGTGCCAGCAGCCGACTATACAGGGCTGGCTACACCTTC.

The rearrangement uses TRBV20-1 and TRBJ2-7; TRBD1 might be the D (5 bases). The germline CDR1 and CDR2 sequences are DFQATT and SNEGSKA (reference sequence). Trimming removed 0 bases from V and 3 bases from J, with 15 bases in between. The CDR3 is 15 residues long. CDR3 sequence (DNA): TGCAGTGCTAGAGATAGGGGAACTACATACTACGAGCAGTACTTC. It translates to CSARDRGTTYYEQYF.

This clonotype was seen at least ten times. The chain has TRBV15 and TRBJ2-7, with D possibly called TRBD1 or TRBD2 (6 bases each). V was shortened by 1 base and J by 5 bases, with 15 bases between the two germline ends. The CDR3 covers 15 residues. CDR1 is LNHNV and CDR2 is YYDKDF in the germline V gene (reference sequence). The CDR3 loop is CATSRVTRGVDEQYF. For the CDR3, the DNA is TGTGCCACCAGCAGAGTTACTAGGGGGGTGGACGAGCAGTACTTC.

CDR3 protein: CASSPRPDRGAFF. The CDR3 nucleotides read TGTGCCAGCTCACCAAGGCCGGACAGAGGAGCTTTCTTT. The rearrangement links TRBV14 to TRBJ1-1; the D gene is possibly TRBD1 (6 bases). Germline-derived CDR1 and CDR2 are SGHDN and FVKESK. The CDR3 length is 13 residues. Trimming took 8 bases from V and 10 from J, leaving 20 bases between them.

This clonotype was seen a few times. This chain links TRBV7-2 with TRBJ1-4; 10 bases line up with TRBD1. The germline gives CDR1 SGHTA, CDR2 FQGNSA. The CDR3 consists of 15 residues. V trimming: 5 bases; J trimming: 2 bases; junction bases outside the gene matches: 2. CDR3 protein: CASSQDRGTNEKLFF. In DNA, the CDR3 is TGTGCCAGCAGCCAGGACAGGGGGACTAATGAAAAACTGTTTTTT. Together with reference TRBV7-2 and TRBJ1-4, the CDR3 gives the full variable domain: GAGVSQSPSNKVTEKGKDVELRCDPISGHTALYWYRQSLGQGLEFLIYFQGNSAPDKSGLPSDRFSAERTGGSVSTLTIQRTQQEDSAVYLCASSQDRGTNEKLFFGSGTQLSVL.

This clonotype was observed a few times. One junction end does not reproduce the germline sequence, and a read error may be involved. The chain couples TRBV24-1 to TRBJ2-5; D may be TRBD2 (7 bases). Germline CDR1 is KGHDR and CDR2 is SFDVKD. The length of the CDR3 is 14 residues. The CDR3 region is CASSLSGGKETQYF. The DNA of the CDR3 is TGTGCCAGCAGTTTGTCGGGGGGCAAGGAGACCCAGTACTTC.

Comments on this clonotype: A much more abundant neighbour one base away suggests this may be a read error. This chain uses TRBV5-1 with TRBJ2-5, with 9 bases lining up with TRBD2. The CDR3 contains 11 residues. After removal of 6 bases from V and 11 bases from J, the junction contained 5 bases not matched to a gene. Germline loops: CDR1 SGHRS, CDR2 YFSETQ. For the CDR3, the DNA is TGCGCCAGCACCTTCGCGGGGGGGCAGTACTTC. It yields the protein CASTFAGGQYF.

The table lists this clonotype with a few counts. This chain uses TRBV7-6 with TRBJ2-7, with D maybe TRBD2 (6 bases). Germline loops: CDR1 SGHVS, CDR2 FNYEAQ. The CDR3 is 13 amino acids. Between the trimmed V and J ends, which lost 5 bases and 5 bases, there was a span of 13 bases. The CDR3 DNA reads TGTGCCAGCAGCCAATCGACTAGGAACGAGCAGTACTTC. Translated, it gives CASSQSTRNEQYF.

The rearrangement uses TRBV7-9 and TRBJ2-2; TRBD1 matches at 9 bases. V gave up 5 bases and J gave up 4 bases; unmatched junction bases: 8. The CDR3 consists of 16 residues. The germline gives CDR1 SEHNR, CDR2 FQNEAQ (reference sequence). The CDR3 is CASSLTGGRATGELFF. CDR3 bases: TGTGCCAGCAGCCTTACAGGGGGCAGGGCCACCGGGGAGCTGTTTTTT.

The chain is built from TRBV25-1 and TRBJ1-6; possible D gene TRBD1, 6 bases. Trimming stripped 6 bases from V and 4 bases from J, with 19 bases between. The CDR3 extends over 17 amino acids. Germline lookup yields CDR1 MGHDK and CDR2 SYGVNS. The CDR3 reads CASSPGAGGTYNSPLHF. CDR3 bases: TGTGCCAGCAGCCCAGGGGCGGGGGGGACTTATAATTCACCCCTCCACTTT.

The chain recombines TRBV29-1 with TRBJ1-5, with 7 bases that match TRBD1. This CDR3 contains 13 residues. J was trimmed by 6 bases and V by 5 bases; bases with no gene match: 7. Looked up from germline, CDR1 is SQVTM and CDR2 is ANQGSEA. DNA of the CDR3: TGCAGCGTTCGACAGGGTCACGGTCAGCCCCAGCATTTT. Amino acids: CSVRQGHGQPQHF.

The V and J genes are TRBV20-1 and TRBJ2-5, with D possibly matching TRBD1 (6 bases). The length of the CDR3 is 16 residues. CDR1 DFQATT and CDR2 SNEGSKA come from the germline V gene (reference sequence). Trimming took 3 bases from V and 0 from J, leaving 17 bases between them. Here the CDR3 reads CSASKPGHSYQETQYF. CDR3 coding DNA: TGCAGTGCTAGCAAACCGGGACACTCGTACCAAGAGACCCAGTACTTC.

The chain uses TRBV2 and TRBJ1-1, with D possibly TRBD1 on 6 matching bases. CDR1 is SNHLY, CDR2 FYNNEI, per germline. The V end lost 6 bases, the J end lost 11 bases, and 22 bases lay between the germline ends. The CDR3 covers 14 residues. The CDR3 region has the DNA TGTGCCAGCAGGCCAGGGGCGTCGGATATGGGGGCTTTCTTT. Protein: CASRPGASDMGAFF. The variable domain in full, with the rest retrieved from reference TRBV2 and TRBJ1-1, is EPEVTQTPSHQVTQMGQEVILRCVPISNHLYFYWYRQILGQKVEFLVSFYNNEISEKSEIFDDQFSVERPDGSNFTLKIRSTKLEDSAMYFCASRPGASDMGAFFGQGTRLTVV.

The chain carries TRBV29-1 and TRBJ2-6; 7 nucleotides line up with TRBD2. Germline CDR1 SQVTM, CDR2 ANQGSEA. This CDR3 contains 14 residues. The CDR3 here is CTLGRASGANVLTF. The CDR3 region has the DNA TGCACCCTGGGGAGGGCCTCTGGGGCCAACGTCCTGACTTTC.

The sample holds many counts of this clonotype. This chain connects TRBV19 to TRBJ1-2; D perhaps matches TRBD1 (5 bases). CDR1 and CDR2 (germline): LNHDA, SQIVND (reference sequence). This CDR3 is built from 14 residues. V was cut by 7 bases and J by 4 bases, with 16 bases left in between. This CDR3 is CASTPRASTYGYTF. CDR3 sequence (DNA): TGTGCCAGTACCCCCAGGGCATCTACCTATGGCTACACCTTC.

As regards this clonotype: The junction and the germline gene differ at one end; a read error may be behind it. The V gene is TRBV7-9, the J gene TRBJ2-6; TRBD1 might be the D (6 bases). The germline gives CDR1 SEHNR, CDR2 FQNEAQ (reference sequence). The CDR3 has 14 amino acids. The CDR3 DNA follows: TGTGCCAGCAGCAGGGGGTCTGGGGCCAACGTCCCGACTTTC. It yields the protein CASSRGSGANVPTF.

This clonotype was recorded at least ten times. The CDR3 sequence: CSVQSGNQPQHF. DNA of the CDR3: TGCAGCGTCCAGTCCGGGAATCAGCCCCAGCATTTT. The chain links TRBV29-1 to TRBJ1-5; D gene ambiguous. Germline V gives CDR1 SQVTM, CDR2 ANQGSEA. The V end lost 6 bases, the J end lost 4 bases, and 10 bases lay between the germline ends. This CDR3 spans 12 amino acids.

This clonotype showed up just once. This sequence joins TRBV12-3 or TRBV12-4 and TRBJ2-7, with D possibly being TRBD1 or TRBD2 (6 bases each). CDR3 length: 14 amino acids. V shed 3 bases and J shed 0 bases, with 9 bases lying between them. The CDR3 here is CASSFSGASYEQYF. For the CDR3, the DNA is TGTGCCAGCAGTTTTTCGGGGGCCTCCTACGAGCAGTACTTC.

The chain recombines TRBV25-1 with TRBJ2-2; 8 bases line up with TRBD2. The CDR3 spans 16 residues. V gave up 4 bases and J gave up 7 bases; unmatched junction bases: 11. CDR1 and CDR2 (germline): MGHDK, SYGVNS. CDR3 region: CASSASTGGRGGELFF. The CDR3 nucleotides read TGTGCCAGCAGTGCTAGCACGGGAGGGCGAGGCGGGGAGCTGTTTTTT.

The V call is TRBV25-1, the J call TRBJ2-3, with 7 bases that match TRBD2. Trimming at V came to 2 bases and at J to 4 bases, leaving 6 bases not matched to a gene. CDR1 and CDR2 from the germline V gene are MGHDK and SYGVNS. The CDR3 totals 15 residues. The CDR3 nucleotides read TGTGCCAGCAGTGAAGTAAGCGGGGCAGCAGATACGCAGTATTTT. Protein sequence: CASSEVSGAADTQYF.

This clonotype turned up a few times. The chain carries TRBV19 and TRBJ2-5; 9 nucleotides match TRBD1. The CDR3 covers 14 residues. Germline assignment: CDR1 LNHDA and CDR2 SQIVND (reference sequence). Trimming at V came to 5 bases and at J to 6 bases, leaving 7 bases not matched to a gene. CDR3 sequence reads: CASSPQDRGQTQYF. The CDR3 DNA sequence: TGTGCCAGTAGTCCCCAGGACAGGGGACAGACCCAGTACTTC.